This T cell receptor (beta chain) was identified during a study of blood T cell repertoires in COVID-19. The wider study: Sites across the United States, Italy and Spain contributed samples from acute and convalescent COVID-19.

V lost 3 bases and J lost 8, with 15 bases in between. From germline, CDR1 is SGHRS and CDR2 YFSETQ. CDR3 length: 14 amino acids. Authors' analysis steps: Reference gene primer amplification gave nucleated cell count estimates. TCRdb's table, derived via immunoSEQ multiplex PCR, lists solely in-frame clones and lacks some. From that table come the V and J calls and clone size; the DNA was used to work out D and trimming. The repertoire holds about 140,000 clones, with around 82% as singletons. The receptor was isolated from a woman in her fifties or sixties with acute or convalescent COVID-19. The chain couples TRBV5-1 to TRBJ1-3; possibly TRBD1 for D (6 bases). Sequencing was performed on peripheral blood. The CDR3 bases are TGCGCCAGCAGCTCCGGGACATTTTTGGACACCATATATTTT. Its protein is CASSSGTFLDTIYF.